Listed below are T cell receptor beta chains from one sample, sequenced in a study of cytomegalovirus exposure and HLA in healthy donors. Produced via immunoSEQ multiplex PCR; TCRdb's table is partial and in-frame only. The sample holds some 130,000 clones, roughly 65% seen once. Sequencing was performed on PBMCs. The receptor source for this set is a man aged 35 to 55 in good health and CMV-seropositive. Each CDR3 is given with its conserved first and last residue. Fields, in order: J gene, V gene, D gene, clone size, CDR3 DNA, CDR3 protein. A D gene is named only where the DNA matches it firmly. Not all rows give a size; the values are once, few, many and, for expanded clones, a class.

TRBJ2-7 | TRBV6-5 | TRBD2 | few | TGTGCCAGCAGTCCCGGGACTACTTCCTACGAGCAGTACTTC | CASSPGTTSYEQYF
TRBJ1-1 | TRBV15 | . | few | TGTGCCACCAGCAGAGATCTTCTGAGAGGGTTGAACACTGAAGCTTTCTTT | CATSRDLLRGLNTEAFF
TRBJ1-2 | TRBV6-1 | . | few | TGTGCCAGCAGTGATGGTGTGAGCTTTTATGGCTACACCTTC | CASSDGVSFYGYTF
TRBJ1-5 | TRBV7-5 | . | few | TGTGCCAGAAGCTTAATTATTCCGGGACACCATAGCAATCAGCCCCAGCATTTT | CARSLIIPGHHSNQPQHF
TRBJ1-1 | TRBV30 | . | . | TGTGCCTGGAGTGTACTGGGAGGGATCTCGAACACTGAAGCTTTCTTT | CAWSVLGGISNTEAFF
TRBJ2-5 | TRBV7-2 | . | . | TGTGCCAGTTCCACGACGCGGGGCCTCCAAGAGACCCAGTACTTC | CASSTTRGLQETQYF
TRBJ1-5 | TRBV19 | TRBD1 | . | TGTGCCAGTAGTACCAAACGGACAGGAAGCAATCAGCCCCAGCATTTT | CASSTKRTGSNQPQHF
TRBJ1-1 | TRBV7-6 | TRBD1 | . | TGTGCCAGCAGCTTAGCGGACAGGGGCACTGAAGCTTTCTTT | CASSLADRGTEAFF
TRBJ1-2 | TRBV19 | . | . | TGTGCCAGTAGTTACGGGTTTGGCTACACCTTC | CASSYGFGYTF
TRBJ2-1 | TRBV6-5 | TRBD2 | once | TGTGCCAGCAACAGACTAGCGGGAACCTACAATGAGCAGTTCTTC | CASNRLAGTYNEQFF
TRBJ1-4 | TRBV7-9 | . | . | TGTGCCAGCAGGTTAACAGGGCGTGGTGAAAAACTGTTTTTT | CASRLTGRGEKLFF
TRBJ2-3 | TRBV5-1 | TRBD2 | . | TGCGCCAGCAGCTTGGTAGCGGGGGGGTCGAATACGCAGTATTTT | CASSLVAGGSNTQYF
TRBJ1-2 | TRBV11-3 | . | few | TGTGCCAGCAGCTGGGGCGGGGGGTCACCCTATGGCTACACCTTC | CASSWGGGSPYGYTF
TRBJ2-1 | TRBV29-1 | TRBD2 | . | TGCAGCGTTGGACTAGCGGTTCTCTACAATGAGCAGTTCTTC | CSVGLAVLYNEQFF
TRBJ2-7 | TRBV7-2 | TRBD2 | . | TGTGCCAGCAGCCCGTTAGCGGGGTACACCTACGAGCAGTACTTC | CASSPLAGYTYEQYF
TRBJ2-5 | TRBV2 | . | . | TGTGCCAGCAGGGACAGTACTTCCCAAGAGACCCAGTACTTC | CASRDSTSQETQYF
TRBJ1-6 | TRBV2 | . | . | TGTGCCAGCGACGTGGACAAACATCCATCCCCCCTCCACTTT | CASDVDKHPSPLHF
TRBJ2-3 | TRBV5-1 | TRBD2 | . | TGCGCCAGCAGGCGGGAGGGAGGGACAGATACGCAGTATTTT | CASRREGGTDTQYF
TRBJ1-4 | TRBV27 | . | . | TGTGCCAGCAGTTTCGGGGGGCAGGGGCAAGAAAAACTGTTTTTT | CASSFGGQGQEKLFF
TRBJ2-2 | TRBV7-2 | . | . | TGTGCCAGCAGCTTTGGCAGGACGAACACCGGGGAGCTGTTTTTT | CASSFGRTNTGELFF
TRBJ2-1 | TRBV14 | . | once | TGTGCCAGCAGCCAAGTTGACTTCTACAATGAGCAGTTCTTC | CASSQVDFYNEQFF
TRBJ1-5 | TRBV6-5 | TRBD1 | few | TGTGCCAGCAGTTACTCTTCCAGGGGGGATCAGCCCCAGCATTTT | CASSYSSRGDQPQHF
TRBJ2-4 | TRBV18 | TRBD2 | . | TGTGCCAGCTCACCAGGGCTAGCGGATTCTGAACTAGCCAAAAACATTCAGTACTTC | CASSPGLADSELAKNIQYF
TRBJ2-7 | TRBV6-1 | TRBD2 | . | TGTGCCAGCAGTGGGACTAGCGGGGGTACCGAGCAGTACTTC | CASSGTSGGTEQYF
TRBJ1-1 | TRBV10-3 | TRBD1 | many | TGTGCCATCAGTGAGTTTGAGACAGGGCTGAACACTGAAGCTTTCTTT | CAISEFETGLNTEAFF
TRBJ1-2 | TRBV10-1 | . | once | TGCGCCAAAAAGGAGGACTATGGCTACACCTTC | CAKKEDYGYTF
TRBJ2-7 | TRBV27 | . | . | TGTGCCAGCAGTTTATCGACGGGTAACGAGCAGTACTTC | CASSLSTGNEQYF
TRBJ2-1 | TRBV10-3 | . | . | TGTGCCATCAGCCCCGACCGGAGGGAGCAGTTCTTC | CAISPDRREQFF
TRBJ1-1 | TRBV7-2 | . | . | TGTGCCAGCAGCTTATCTTCCTTGAACACTGAAGCTTTCTTT | CASSLSSLNTEAFF
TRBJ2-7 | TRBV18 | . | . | TGTGCCAGCTCACCAGCGGGAACGGGCGAGCAGTACTTC | CASSPAGTGEQYF
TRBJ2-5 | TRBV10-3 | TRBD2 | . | TGTGCCATCAGTCAAGGACTAGCGGGTAGCGAGACCCAGTACTTC | CAISQGLAGSETQYF
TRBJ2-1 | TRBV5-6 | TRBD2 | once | TGTGCCAGCAGCCCGCCCGGGACTACTTACAATGAGCAGTTCTTC | CASSPPGTTYNEQFF
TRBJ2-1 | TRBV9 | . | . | TGTGCCAGCAGCGTAGGGGGGGCAGGGGGCAATGAGCAGTTCTTC | CASSVGGAGGNEQFF
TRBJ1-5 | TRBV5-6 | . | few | TGTGCCAGCAGCTCCTACAGGGTACGGCCCCAGCATTTT | CASSSYRVRPQHF
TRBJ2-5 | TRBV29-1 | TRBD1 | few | TGCAGCGCCCTCCTAGGACAGGGAGAGACCCAGTACTTC | CSALLGQGETQYF
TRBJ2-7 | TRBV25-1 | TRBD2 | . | TGTGCCAGCACCCCCCGCGGGGGGACCTACGAGCAGTACTTC | CASTPRGGTYEQYF
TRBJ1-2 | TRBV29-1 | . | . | TGCAGCGTTGCAACAGGGTATGACTATGGCTACACCTTC | CSVATGYDYGYTF
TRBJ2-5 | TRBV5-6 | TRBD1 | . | TGTGCCAGCAGCAGCGCAACAGGGGCGAGGGAGACCCAGTACTTC | CASSSATGARETQYF
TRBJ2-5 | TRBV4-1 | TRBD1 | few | TGCGCCAGCAGCCAAGAGTTTTGGGGGGGACAGGGGGGAGGTATAGAGACCCAGTACTTC | CASSQEFWGGQGGGIETQYF